A selection of T cell receptor beta chains follows, all from one sample in a study of blood T cell repertoires in COVID-19. Using immunoSEQ multiplex PCR, the repertoire was profiled, and TCRdb retains in-frame clones only, with some absent. The sample lists under 80,000 clones, 70% to 90% occurring once. Sequenced sample: peripheral blood. These receptors were obtained from a man between 65 and 79 years old with acute or convalescent COVID-19. The CDR3 runs from the conserved cysteine through the conserved F or W. D genes are given only for firm matches. Some rows have no size entry. The others give once, few or many, or a class for an expanded clone.

j_gene | v_gene | d_gene | abundance | CDR3aa | CDR3nt
TRBJ2-2 | TRBV14 | TRBD2 | - | CASSHLFQGLAGDTGELFF | TGTGCCAGCAGCCACTTATTCCAAGGACTAGCGGGGGACACCGGGGAGCTGTTTTTT
TRBJ2-7 | TRBV2 | - | - | CASRTGGASSYEQYF | TGTGCCAGCAGGACCGGAGGGGCTAGTTCCTACGAGCAGTACTTC
TRBJ2-7 | TRBV6-5 | TRBD1 | - | CASTYARTGTYEQYF | TGTGCCAGCACCTACGCCCGGACAGGGACCTACGAGCAGTACTTC
TRBJ2-5 | TRBV18 | - | - | CASSTVEETQYF | TGTGCCAGCTCAACGGTGGAAGAGACCCAGTACTTC
TRBJ2-2 | TRBV7-3 | TRBD2 | few | CASSLMGLPNTGELFF | TGTGCCAGCAGCTTAATGGGACTACCGAACACCGGGGAGCTGTTTTTT
TRBJ1-1 | TRBV29-1 | - | - | CSVVGRVTEAFF | TGCAGCGTTGTTGGGAGGGTCACTGAAGCTTTCTTT
TRBJ2-1 | TRBV10-3 | TRBD2 | - | CAISGLAGGISYNEQFF | TGTGCCATCAGTGGGCTAGCGGGGGGGATATCCTACAATGAGCAGTTCTTC
TRBJ2-5 | TRBV28 | - | - | CASHTSRTLGTQYF | TGTGCCAGCCACACGTCCCGGACTTTGGGGACCCAGTACTTC
TRBJ1-1 | TRBV5-1 | - | once | CASSLTGYTEAFF | TGCGCCAGCAGCTTGACGGGGTACACTGAAGCTTTCTTT
TRBJ2-6 | TRBV5-4 | - | - | CASSAQTGANVLTF | TGTGCCAGCAGCGCCCAGACTGGGGCCAACGTCCTGACTTTC